A single T cell receptor (beta chain) is shown here with its context. What it recognizes is unknown. The use of a sample-barcoded 5' primer and a J-beta primer mix characterized a second PCR of roughly 7 to 11 cycles. TCRdb reanalysed the 5' RACE reads using MiXCR and keeps one entry per CDR3 protein. This table has roughly 1.7 million distinct CDR3 sequences, about 32% appearing once. The ends were cut back, 8 bases at V and 6 bases at J, with 17 bases in the middle. CDR1 SGHAT and CDR2 FQNNGV come from the germline V gene. CDR3 size: 13 residues. The sample comes from a study of blood T cells in healthy people across ages. Study results and limitations: The long-lived group displayed more naive CD4+ cells, plus higher diversity, than the aged donors did. The unsorted PBMCs prevented any conclusive comparison of naive versus antigen-experienced cells. A strong correlation was found between TCR beta diversity and the percentage of naive T cells.

The donors, aged roughly 6 to 100, were healthy Caucasians from Russia. The specimen sequenced was blood. The clonotype comes from a woman younger than 45 in good health. The rearrangement links TRBV11-2 to TRBJ2-7; possibly TRBD2 for D (7 bases). Written as DNA, the CDR3 is TGTGCCAGCTTCCCGAGGGGGGGAAGCGAGCAGTACTTC. This encodes CASFPRGGSEQYF.